The 6 T cell receptor beta chains presented below share a single source sample, sequenced in a study of spatial heterogeneity in lung cancer. Time point in this sample: sample taken at primary tumor resection. TCRdb re-called the 5' RACE reads through MiXCR, storing one row per CDR3 protein. In the table there are 8,400 or so distinct CDR3 sequences, 4% to 5.5% of which are singletons. Material: PBMCs, obtained at surgery. These receptors originate from a male donor with early-stage non-small cell lung cancer.

The rearrangement joins TRBV4-2 to TRBJ2-3; D may be TRBD1 (6 bases). The germline V and J ends were trimmed by 1 base and 2 bases, with 10 bases remaining between them. The germline V gene encodes CDR1 LGHNA and CDR2 YNFKEQ. This CDR3 region has 15 residues. CDR3 loop: CASSQVDSDTDTQYF. As DNA, the CDR3 is TGTGCCAGCAGCCAAGTGGACAGTGACACAGATACGCAGTATTTT.

This clonotype was counted ten times or more. The gene calls are TRBV15 and TRBJ2-3; D possibly uses TRBD1 or TRBD2 (5 bases each). The germline gives CDR1 LNHNV, CDR2 YYDKDF (reference sequence). The V end lost 5 bases, the J end lost 6 bases, and 12 bases lay between the germline ends. The CDR3 is 13 residues long. CDR3 in amino acids: CATSRDLGDTQYF. The CDR3 region has the DNA TGTGCCACCAGCCGGGACCTAGGGGATACGCAGTATTTT.

This clonotype was observed at least ten times. This rearrangement joins TRBV20-1 to TRBJ2-7, with TRBD2 matching over 9 bases. With V trimmed by 2 bases and J by 1 base, 6 bases remained unmatched. CDR3 length: 15 amino acids. Per germline, CDR1 DFQATT and CDR2 SNEGSKA (reference sequence). CDR3 amino acids: CSARRASGASYEQYV. CDR3 coding DNA: TGCAGTGCTAGACGGGCTAGCGGGGCTTCCTACGAGCAGTACGTC.

This clonotype is deemed medium-sized. In nucleotides, the CDR3 is TGTGCCAGCAGCTTAGGGACCGGGGAGCTGTTTTTT. Translation gives CASSLGTGELFF. The chain links TRBV11-2 to TRBJ2-2; no reliable D call. The germline V and J ends were trimmed by 1 base and 5 bases, with 2 bases remaining between them. This CDR3 region has 12 residues. Germline V CDR1 and CDR2: SGHAT, FQNNGV.

Within the sample, this clonotype is medium-sized. The chain couples TRBV28 to TRBJ2-1, with 10 nucleotides matching TRBD2. V shed 8 bases, J shed 5 bases, and the junction held 6 bases outside the gene matches. Germline values: CDR1 MDHEN, CDR2 SYDVKM. The CDR3 sequence is 14 residues long. CDR3 sequence reads: CASGSSGGNNEQFF. CDR3 in DNA: TGTGCCAGCGGGTCTAGCGGGGGAAACAATGAGCAGTTCTTC.

Worth noting for this clonotype: A junction boundary mismatches the germline segment, possibly from a read error. V and J are TRBV7-7 and TRBJ2-1, with 8 bases fitting TRBD2. There are 15 residues in the CDR3. CDR1 SSHAT and CDR2 FNYEAQ come from the germline V gene (reference sequence). This CDR3 is CASSLNSGAYNEQFF. CDR3 coding DNA: TGTGCTAGCAGCTTAAATAGCGGGGCCTACAATGAGCAGTTCTTC.